The next 13 T cell receptor beta chains were all read from a single sample in a study of early T cells in non-severe SARS-CoV-2 infection. TCRdb re-analysed the 5' RACE reads in MiXCR, keeping a single row per CDR3 protein. The table lists around 44,000 distinct CDR3 sequences, approximately 9.8% of them singletons. The sample taken for sequencing was whole blood. The receptors derive from an adult who was a healthcare worker with PCR-confirmed SARS-CoV-2 infection or an uninfected control (not recorded which).

This clonotype has at least ten counts. This rearrangement joins TRBV30 to TRBJ1-4; 9 nucleotides align to TRBD1. This CDR3 is 14 amino acids long. Trimming took 2 bases from V and 8 from J; bases not matched to a gene: 6. The germline gives CDR1 GTSNPN, CDR2 SVGIG (reference sequence). As DNA, the CDR3 is TGTGCCTGGAGTCGCGACAGGGGGGGCGAAAAACTGTTTTTT. Translated, it gives CAWSRDRGGEKLFF. Drawing the rest from reference TRBV30 and TRBJ1-4, the complete variable domain is SQTIHQWPATLVQPVGSPLSLECTVEGTSNPNLYWYRQAAGRGLQLLFYSVGIGQISSEVPQNLSASRPQDRQFILSSKKLLLSDSGFYLCAWSRDRGGEKLFFGSGTQLSVL.

This clonotype was picked up many times. The gene calls are TRBV29-1 and TRBJ2-1, with D perhaps matching TRBD1 (5 bases). V lost 5 bases to trimming and J lost 5 bases, with 16 bases between them. Germline CDR1 and CDR2: SQVTM and ANQGSEA. The CDR3 length is 14 residues. CDR3 sequence reads: CSVPTPWGHNEQFF. CDR3 bases: TGCAGCGTTCCGACTCCGTGGGGCCACAATGAGCAGTTCTTC.

This clonotype was seen ten or more times. V is TRBV6-2 or TRBV6-3 and J is TRBJ1-3; the D is unclear. Trimming took 2 bases from V and 7 from J, leaving 3 bases between them. The CDR3 consists of 11 residues. The V gene's germline CDR1 is MNHEY and CDR2 SVGEGT. CDR3 sequence reads: CASSYRNTIYF. The CDR3 coding sequence is TGTGCCAGCAGTTACAGGAACACCATATATTTT.

In regard to this clonotype: One junction end does not reproduce the germline sequence, and a read error may be involved. V usage is TRBV28 and J usage is TRBJ2-5; 9 positions match TRBD2. The CDR3 runs to 17 residues. In germline, CDR1 is MDHEN, CDR2 SYDVKM. As DNA, the CDR3 is TGTGCCAGCAGTTTAATCTATGTGCGGGAGGGCCAAGGGACCCAGTACTTC. Translation gives CASSLIYVREGQGTQYF.

This clonotype occurred many times. J is TRBJ2-7 and V is TRBV7-2; D uncertain. V lost 0 bases and J lost 0, with 6 bases in between. Germline CDR1 reads SGHTA; CDR2 reads FQGNSA. CDR3 length: 14 amino acids. In DNA, the CDR3 is TGTGCCAGCAGCTTAGCGGGCGGCTCCTACGAGCAGTACTTC. It codes for CASSLAGGSYEQYF.

There are many counts of this clonotype. The chain uses TRBV5-4 and TRBJ2-1, with 11 bases aligning to TRBD2. V dropped 3 bases and J dropped 1; count of bases not matched to a gene: 3. The V gene's germline CDR1 is SGHNT and CDR2 YYREEE (reference sequence). The CDR3 is 16 amino acids. The CDR3 region is CASSSLAGASYNEQFF. The DNA of the CDR3 is TGTGCCAGCAGCTCACTAGCGGGAGCGTCCTACAATGAGCAGTTCTTC.

The genes are TRBV20-1 and TRBJ2-7; D possibly corresponds to TRBD1 (5 bases). The CDR3 spans 12 residues. Germline V gene lookup returns CDR1 DFQATT and CDR2 SNEGSKA (reference sequence). Between the trimmed V and J ends, which lost 3 bases and 6 bases, there was a span of 12 bases. The CDR3: CSASPRDREQYF. The CDR3 region has the DNA TGCAGTGCTAGCCCCAGGGATCGCGAGCAGTACTTC.

This clonotype was seen more than once but under ten times. The chain has TRBV4-1 and TRBJ1-5; D is possibly TRBD1 (5 bases). V shed 3 bases and J shed 0 bases, with 12 bases lying between them. This CDR3 is built from 16 residues. Germline CDR1 and CDR2: MGHRA and YSYEKL. CDR3 in DNA: TGCGCCAGCAGCCAGATGGTCAGGGATAGCAATCAGCCCCAGCATTTT. It specifies CASSQMVRDSNQPQHF.

This clonotype was seen at least ten times. The genes are TRBV11-2 and TRBJ1-3, with D possibly being TRBD1 (6 bases). Per germline, CDR1 SGHAT and CDR2 FQNNGV. The CDR3 spans 14 residues. V was shortened by 3 bases and J by 8 bases, with 14 bases between the two germline ends. The CDR3 here is CASSFTGIGDTIYF. The CDR3 DNA sequence: TGTGCCAGCAGCTTTACAGGGATTGGGGACACCATATATTTT. Looking up the rest from reference TRBV11-2 and TRBJ1-3 gives the full variable domain: EAGVAQSPRYKIIEKRQSVAFWCNPISGHATLYWYQQILGQGPKLLIQFQNNGVVDDSQLPKDRFSAERLKGVDSTLKIQPAKLEDSAVYLCASSFTGIGDTIYFGEGSWLTVV.

This clonotype was seen repeatedly, ten times or more. V is TRBV5-6 and J is TRBJ2-1; D is perhaps TRBD2 (6 bases). Trimming removed 3 bases at V and 4 bases at J, with 14 bases between. Germline CDR1 SGHDT, CDR2 YYEEEE. The CDR3 is 15 amino acids. This chain's CDR3 is CASSSGGFQYNEQFF. Written as DNA, the CDR3 is TGTGCCAGCAGCTCCGGGGGATTTCAATACAATGAGCAGTTCTTC.

Comments on this clonotype: This could be a read error, since a much larger clone is one nucleotide away. This chain links TRBV1 with TRBJ2-5; TRBD2 is the table's D call, not checked against the DNA. TRBV1 is tagged as a pseudogene. The CDR3 covers 14 residues. This chain's CDR3 is CTSSLDGRKETQYF. The CDR3 DNA sequence: TGCACCAGCAGCTTGGACGGGAGGAAGGAGACCCAGTACTTC.

The gene calls are TRBV28 and TRBJ1-2; unclear D gene. Between the trimmed V and J ends, which lost 6 bases and 6 bases, there was a span of 5 bases. The CDR3 contains 10 residues. From germline, CDR1 is MDHEN and CDR2 SYDVKM. CDR3 loop: CASSSDGYTF. CDR3 DNA sequence: TGTGCCAGCAGCTCAGATGGCTACACCTTC.

The V gene is TRBV7-9, the J gene TRBJ2-3; 11 bases are shared with TRBD2. CDR1 and CDR2 from the germline V gene are SEHNR and FQNEAQ (reference sequence). The CDR3 consists of 18 residues. Trimming took 1 base from V and 5 from J; bases not matched to a gene: 11. In DNA form, the CDR3 reads TGTGCCAGCAGCTTAGTGCGAGGGACTAGCGGCGAAGGAGATACGCAGTATTTT. Protein sequence: CASSLVRGTSGEGDTQYF. The variable domain in full, with the rest retrieved from reference TRBV7-9 and TRBJ2-3, is DTGVSQNPRHKITKRGQNVTFRCDPISEHNRLYWYRQTLGQGPEFLTYFQNEAQLEKSRLLSDRFSAERPKGSFSTLEIQRTEQGDSAMYLCASSLVRGTSGEGDTQYFGPGTRLTVL.